Sequencing of this T cell receptor beta chain was carried out in a study of blood T cell repertoires in COVID-19 (TCRdb year 2020). Concerning the study at large: The collaborator samples originated in the United States, Italy and Spain and spanned the acute and convalescent phases of COVID-19. The material from the prospective study consisted of cDNA or gDNA derived from T cells, B-cell-depleted T cells, or PBMCs. The dataset comprised deeply sampled blood TCRbeta repertoires from subjects exposed to, actively infected with, or recovered from COVID-19. The repertoires were made available in a free public database intended to serve as a resource for research on the immune response to SARS-CoV-2. The samples were drawn from the first 160 participants of the ongoing ImmuneRACE study and from 1,254 subjects provided by 6 global collaborators. The sample metadata nearly always contained a de-identified subject ID, COVID-19 status, age in years and sex. Where available, HLA class I and class II types were obtained from metadata supplied by the sample provider rather than from assay-based typing. General conclusions and limits of the study: Clinical and demographic metadata were provided uncurated, with the amount varying by source and participant.

Each collaborating institution followed its own protocols to collect whole blood in K2EDTA tubes. For TCRbeta analysis, collaborators shipped samples in one of three forms: frozen whole blood, isolated PBMCs, or DNA extracted from either of those sample types. Sequences SGHRS (CDR1) and YFSETQ (CDR2) are obtained from the germline V gene. The CDR3 measures 15 amino acids from cysteine to phenylalanine. Only the CDR3 DNA stays, 45 bases, in frame from base 1. The germline V and J ends show losses of 6 bases and 4 bases respectively, and no gene match explains 10 bases of the junction. TCRbeta CDR3 regions were amplified from genomic DNA by means of the immunoSEQ Assay, a bias-controlled multiplex PCR. The paper's data handling went like this. Within the assay, amplification of reference gene primers was used to estimate how many nucleated cells each sample contained. To quantify the absolute abundance of each unique TCRbeta CDR3 rearrangement, sequence reads were collapsed and filtered. For each sample, productive Simpson clonality was calculated as the square root of Simpson's diversity index over productive rearrangements. TCRdb retrieved this table from immuneACCESS and kept in-frame rearrangements only. Not all clones are present; in checked studies, unresolved V genes account for under half, and no reason is known for the remainder. The DNA gave D and trimming, while V, J and clone size come from that table. In all, the sample holds about 110,000 clones, and roughly nine tenths of those were seen once. The ten largest clones represent approximately 31% of the sample.

As concerns this clone: The target of this receptor is not known. There are no base qualities to consult, and no much larger clone falls within one base.

Sample: peripheral blood. The receptor was isolated from a woman aged 80 or older with acute or convalescent COVID-19. The rearranged segments are TRBV5-1 and TRBJ1-1, with 9 bases matching TRBD1. The base sequence is TGCGCCAGCACTACGACTGGGACAGGGAGCACTGAAGCTTTCTTT. The encoded protein is CASTTTGTGSTEAFF.